A selection of T cell receptor beta chains follows, all from one sample in a study of PD-1 blockade in classical Hodgkin lymphoma. Produced via immunoSEQ multiplex PCR; TCRdb's table is partial and in-frame only. Of about 58,000 clones in the sample, more than 85% are singletons; the top ten hold 10%. The specimen comprised peripheral blood mononuclear cells (PBMCs), sampled before the second cycle of nivolumab. The receptors here all came from a human donor with classical Hodgkin lymphoma. Both conserved end residues are part of each CDR3.

cdr3_aa: CASSPDRSHQPQHF
v_call: TRBV18
j_call: TRBJ1-5

cdr3_aa: CASSLGGLPPDTQYF
v_call: TRBV13
j_call: TRBJ2-3

cdr3_aa: CASSFYPRNEQFF
v_call: TRBV7-3
j_call: TRBJ2-1

cdr3_aa: CASSLIGTANTGELFF
v_call: TRBV27
j_call: TRBJ2-2

cdr3_aa: CASSDSSLGGGYTF
v_call: TRBV6-4
j_call: TRBJ1-2

cdr3_aa: CASSRQTYYGYTF
v_call: TRBV6-1
j_call: TRBJ1-2

cdr3_aa: CASSLGTGLSETQYF
v_call: TRBV5-1
j_call: TRBJ2-5

cdr3_aa: CASSVMTGNNEKLFF
v_call: TRBV9
j_call: TRBJ1-4

cdr3_aa: CASSIFSGVSGTEAFF
v_call: TRBV9
j_call: TRBJ1-1

cdr3_aa: CASRFFYEQYF
v_call: TRBV12-2
j_call: TRBJ2-7

cdr3_aa: CASSLTSGSQETQYF
v_call: TRBV5-8
j_call: TRBJ2-5

cdr3_aa: CAWSRWPGGEQYF
v_call: TRBV30
j_call: TRBJ2-7

cdr3_aa: CASSVGGSGDYGYTF
v_call: TRBV9
j_call: TRBJ1-2

cdr3_aa: CAWSVHTGGTEAFF
v_call: TRBV30
j_call: TRBJ1-1

cdr3_aa: CASSDGTSGRGLVQYF
v_call: TRBV5-1
j_call: TRBJ2-3

cdr3_aa: CASSKDRVAYEQYF
v_call: TRBV6-5
j_call: TRBJ2-7

cdr3_aa: CASSPRTGATYEQYF
v_call: TRBV13
j_call: TRBJ2-7

cdr3_aa: CASSISVGGNTIYF
v_call: TRBV27
j_call: TRBJ1-3

cdr3_aa: CASSPPGRTYGYTF
v_call: TRBV18
j_call: TRBJ1-2

cdr3_aa: CASSIGYWGLNQPQHF
v_call: TRBV19
j_call: TRBJ1-5

cdr3_aa: CASSYGGGNQETQYF
v_call: TRBV6-5
j_call: TRBJ2-5

cdr3_aa: CASSQDTFQVTGELFF
v_call: TRBV4-1
j_call: TRBJ2-2

cdr3_aa: CASQKGGGLGNQPQHF
v_call: TRBV19
j_call: TRBJ1-5

cdr3_aa: CASSLVVIGVQETQYF
v_call: TRBV5-6
j_call: TRBJ2-5

cdr3_aa: CASSSPATNEKLFF
v_call: TRBV6-6
j_call: TRBJ1-4

cdr3_aa: CASSSSGPLNYGYTF
v_call: TRBV27
j_call: TRBJ1-2

cdr3_aa: CASSLRTGNTEAFF
v_call: TRBV7-2
j_call: TRBJ1-1

cdr3_aa: CASSLYGLAGADEQFF
v_call: TRBV28
j_call: TRBJ2-1

cdr3_aa: CASSDDRDSEAFF
v_call: TRBV7-8
j_call: TRBJ1-1

cdr3_aa: CASSSWTGLNTGELFF
v_call: TRBV5-4
j_call: TRBJ2-2

cdr3_aa: CASSIGGSRQGEQFF
v_call: TRBV5-5
j_call: TRBJ2-1

cdr3_aa: CASSEEQGNSYGYTF
v_call: TRBV6-1
j_call: TRBJ1-2

cdr3_aa: CASSYSTVNTEAFF
v_call: TRBV6-6
j_call: TRBJ1-1

cdr3_aa: CASSRGPELAGYGYTF
v_call: TRBV9
j_call: TRBJ1-2

cdr3_aa: CASTPGSYSYEQYF
v_call: TRBV19
j_call: TRBJ2-7

cdr3_aa: CASSVGVLTSTDTQYF
v_call: TRBV9
j_call: TRBJ2-3